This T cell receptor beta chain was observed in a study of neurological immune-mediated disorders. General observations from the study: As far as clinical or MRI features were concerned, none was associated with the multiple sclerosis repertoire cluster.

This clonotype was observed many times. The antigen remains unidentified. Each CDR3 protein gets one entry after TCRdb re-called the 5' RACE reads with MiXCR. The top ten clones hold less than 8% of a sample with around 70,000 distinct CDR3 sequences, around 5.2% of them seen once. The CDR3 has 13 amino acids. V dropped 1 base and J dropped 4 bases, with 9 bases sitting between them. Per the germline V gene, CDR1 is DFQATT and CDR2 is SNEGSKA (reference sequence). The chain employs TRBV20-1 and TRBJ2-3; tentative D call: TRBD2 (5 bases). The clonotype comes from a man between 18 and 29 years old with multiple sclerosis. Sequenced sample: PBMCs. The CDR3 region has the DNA TGCAGTGCTAGAGCGCCGCGGGCAGATACGCAGTATTTT. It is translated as CSARAPRADTQYF.